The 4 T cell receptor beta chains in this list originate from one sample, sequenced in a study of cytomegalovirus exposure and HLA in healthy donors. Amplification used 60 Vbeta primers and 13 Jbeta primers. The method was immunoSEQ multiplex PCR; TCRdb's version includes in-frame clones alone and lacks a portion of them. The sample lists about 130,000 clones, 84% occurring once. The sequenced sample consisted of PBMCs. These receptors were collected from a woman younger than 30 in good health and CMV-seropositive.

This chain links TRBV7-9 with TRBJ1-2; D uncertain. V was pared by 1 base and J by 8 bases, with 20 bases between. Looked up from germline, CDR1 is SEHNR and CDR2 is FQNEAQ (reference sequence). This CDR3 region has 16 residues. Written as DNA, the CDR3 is TGTGCCAGCAGCTTAGGAGGAGACTTATCAACAAGGGGCTACACCTTC. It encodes CASSLGGDLSTRGYTF.

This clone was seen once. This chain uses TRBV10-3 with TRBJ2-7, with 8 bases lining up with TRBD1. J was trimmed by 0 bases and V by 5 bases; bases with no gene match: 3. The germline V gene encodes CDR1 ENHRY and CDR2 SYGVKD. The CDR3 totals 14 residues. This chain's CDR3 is CAISRTGISYEQYF. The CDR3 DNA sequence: TGTGCCATCAGTAGGACAGGGATCTCCTACGAGCAGTACTTC.

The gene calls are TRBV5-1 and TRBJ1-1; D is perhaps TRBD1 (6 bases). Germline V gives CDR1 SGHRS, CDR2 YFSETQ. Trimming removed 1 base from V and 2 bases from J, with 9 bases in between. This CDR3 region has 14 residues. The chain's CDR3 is CASSLQGGNTEAFF. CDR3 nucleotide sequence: TGCGCCAGCAGCTTGCAAGGGGGAAACACTGAAGCTTTCTTT.

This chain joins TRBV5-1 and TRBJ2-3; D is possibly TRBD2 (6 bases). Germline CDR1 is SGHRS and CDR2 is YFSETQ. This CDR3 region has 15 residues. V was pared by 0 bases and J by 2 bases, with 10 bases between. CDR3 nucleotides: TGCGCCAGCAGCTTGGACCCGGGGGTCACAGATACGCAGTATTTT. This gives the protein CASSLDPGVTDTQYF.